The TCR beta chain under discussion was sequenced for a study of shared clonotypes between healthy human individuals. The study, taken as a whole, reports: The genetic and exposure-history diversity represented was limited by few donors.

V was clipped by 4 bases and J by 5 bases, with 20 bases between them. The CDR3 contains 16 residues. From germline, CDR1 is MNHEY and CDR2 SMNVEV (reference sequence). Notes on this clone: Its antigen is unidentified.

Produced via immunoSEQ multiplex PCR; TCRdb's table is partial and in-frame only. This table has roughly 2.2 million clones, over 90% appearing once. This chain connects TRBV27 to TRBJ1-2; a possible D gene is TRBD1 (6 bases). Sequencing input: naive CD4+ T cells from PBMCs. Subset defined: CD45RA+ positively selected. This clonotype originated in a man younger than 35 in good health. Some clones in this sample may be carry-over from other donors' samples. The CDR3 is CASSSGFTGIRYGYTF. As DNA, the CDR3 is TGTGCCAGCAGTTCAGGGTTTACAGGGATTCGGTATGGCTACACCTTC.